These T cell receptor beta chains were read from a single sample in a study of T cell changes during pregnancy in multiple sclerosis. Measured with immunoSEQ multiplex PCR; TCRdb has only the in-frame clones, and not every one. This table has about 100,000 clones, approximately 94% appearing once. The sample consisted of peripheral blood, taken before pregnancy. The receptors shown here come from a female donor with multiple sclerosis, enrolled in a pregnancy study. Both conserved end residues are part of each CDR3.

v_gene	CDR3aa
TRBV6-1	CASQRTLTDTQYF
TRBV28	CASRSSPPLSTEAFF
TRBV7-2	CASSLGTTSTDTQYF
TRBV11-2	CASSSPGYEQYF
TRBV10-2	CASTHVHDSGNTIYF
TRBV11-2	CASSLALTGSHGYTF
TRBV27	CASSTQGRSGYTF
TRBV6-1	CASSEGYGTYNEQFF
TRBV7-9	CASSLRTGISYEQYF
TRBV5-1	CASTLGRGTGELFF
TRBV5-1	CASSLAVASAPNIQYF
TRBV29-1	CSFVGGRYEQYF
TRBV7-3	CASSLTSVVRETQYF
TRBV28	CASRLTGDQPQHF
TRBV19	CASSGRGGGPIYEQYF
TRBV7-8	CASTRSWTGDSYEQYF
TRBV6-6	CASSYLRDSTYEQYF
TRBV7-3	CASSPRQGANEQYF
TRBV2	CASSGQGSNQPQHF
TRBV28	CASSFVLEGTGELFF
TRBV27	CASSLTLLNGYTF
TRBV6-6	CASSLGSPLYNEQFF
TRBV6-5	CASSPGTSPYEQYF
TRBV21-1	CAQTGITGELFF
TRBV6-6	CASSYSRDRGDYGYTF
TRBV7-9	CASTGASGSQYEQYF
TRBV4-1	CASSHSEPQGYTF
TRBV21-1	CASRTTSGTEDNTQYF
TRBV5-1	CASSSIGSTGELFF
TRBV11-2	CASSLGSGSNQPQHF
TRBV28	CASRPTRGRQPQHF
TRBV7-6	CASSLYGRKDNEQFF
TRBV6-1	CASSDAYTEAFF
TRBV11-2	CASSLDYLNAGELFF
TRBV5-1	CASNEDRTGRGEAFF
TRBV5-6	CASSLVGTGANEQYF
TRBV19	CASCSGTGFFSNQPQHF
TRBV28	CASSQGGSNEQYF
TRBV29-1	CSVAGTSGSNEQFF
TRBV30	CAWSPGTGGYTEAFF
TRBV7-9	CASSQGGKYEQYF
TRBV19	CASSPTSGSSYEQYF
TRBV5-1	CASSIPTSGTTRGTDTQYF
TRBV15	CATSRDRQGARPQHF
TRBV28	CASSPGLAASYEQYF